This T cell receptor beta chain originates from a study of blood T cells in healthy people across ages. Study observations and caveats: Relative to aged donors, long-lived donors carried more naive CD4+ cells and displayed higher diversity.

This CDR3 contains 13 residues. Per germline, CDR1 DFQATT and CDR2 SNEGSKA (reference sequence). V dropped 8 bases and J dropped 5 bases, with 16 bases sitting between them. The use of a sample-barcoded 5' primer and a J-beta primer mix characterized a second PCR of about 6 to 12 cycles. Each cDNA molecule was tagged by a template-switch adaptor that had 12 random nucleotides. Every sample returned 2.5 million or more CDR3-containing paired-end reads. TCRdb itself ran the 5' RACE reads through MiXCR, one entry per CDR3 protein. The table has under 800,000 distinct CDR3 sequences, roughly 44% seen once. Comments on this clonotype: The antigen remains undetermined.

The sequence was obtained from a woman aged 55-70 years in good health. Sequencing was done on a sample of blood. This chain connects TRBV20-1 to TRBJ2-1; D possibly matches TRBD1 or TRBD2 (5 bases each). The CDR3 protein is CSLPGPADNEQFF. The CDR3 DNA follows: TGCAGTTTACCGGGACCCGCGGACAATGAGCAGTTCTTC.